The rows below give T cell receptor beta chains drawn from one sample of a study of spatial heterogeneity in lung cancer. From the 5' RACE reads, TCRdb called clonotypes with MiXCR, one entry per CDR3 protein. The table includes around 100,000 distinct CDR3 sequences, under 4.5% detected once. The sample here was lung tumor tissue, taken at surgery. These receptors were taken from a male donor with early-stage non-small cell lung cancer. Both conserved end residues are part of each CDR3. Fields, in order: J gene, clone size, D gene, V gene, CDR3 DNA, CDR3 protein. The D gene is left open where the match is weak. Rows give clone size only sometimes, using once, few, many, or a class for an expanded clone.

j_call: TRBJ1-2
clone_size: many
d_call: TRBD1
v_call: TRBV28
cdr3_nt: TGTGCCAGCAGTTTATTCGACCGGGACAGCAACTATGGCTACACCTTC
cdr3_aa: CASSLFDRDSNYGYTF

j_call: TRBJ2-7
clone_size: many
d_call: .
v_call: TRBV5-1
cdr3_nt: TGCGCCAGCAGCTCGGAGAGCTACGAGCAGTACTTC
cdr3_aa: CASSSESYEQYF

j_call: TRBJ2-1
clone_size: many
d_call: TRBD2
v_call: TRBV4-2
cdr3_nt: TGTGCCAGCAGCCAAGGGGGGGGGAGCGCCTACAATGAGCAGTTCTTC
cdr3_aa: CASSQGGGSAYNEQFF

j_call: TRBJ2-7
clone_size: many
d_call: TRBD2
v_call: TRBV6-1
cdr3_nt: TGTGCCAGCTCTACTAGCGGGAGTTCCTACGAGCAGTACTTC
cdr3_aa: CASSTSGSSYEQYF

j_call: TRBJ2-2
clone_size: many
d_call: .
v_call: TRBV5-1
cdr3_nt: TGCGCCAGCCGTAGCCCGACAGAGACCGGGGAGCTGTTTTTT
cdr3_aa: CASRSPTETGELFF

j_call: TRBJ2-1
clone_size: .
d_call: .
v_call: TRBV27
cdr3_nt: TGTGCCAGCAGTCCCCTTGGGTCCGAGGGCGATGAGCAGTTCTTC
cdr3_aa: CASSPLGSEGDEQFF

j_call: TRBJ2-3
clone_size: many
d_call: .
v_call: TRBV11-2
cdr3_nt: TGTGCCAGCAGCCTTAGAGGGAACGGACCAGATACGCAGTATTTT
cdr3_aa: CASSLRGNGPDTQYF

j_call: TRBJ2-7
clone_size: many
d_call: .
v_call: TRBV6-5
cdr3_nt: TGTGCCAGCAGTTCCTCAGCCCCCTCCTACGAGCAGTACTTC
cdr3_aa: CASSSSAPSYEQYF

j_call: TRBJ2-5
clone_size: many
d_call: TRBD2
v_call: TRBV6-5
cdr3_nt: TGTGCCAGCAGACTAGCGGGAGTAGAGACCCAGTACTTC
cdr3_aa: CASRLAGVETQYF

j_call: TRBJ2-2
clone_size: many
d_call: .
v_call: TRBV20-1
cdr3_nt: TGCAGTGCTAGAGTTATCGGTAACACCGGGGAGCTGTTTTTT
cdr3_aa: CSARVIGNTGELFF